This T cell receptor beta chain derives from a study of blood T cell repertoires in COVID-19 (dated by TCRdb to the early 2020s). Some background on the complete study: Samples covering the acute and convalescent phases of COVID-19 were provided by collaborators in the United States, Italy and Spain. Where available, HLA class I and class II types were obtained from metadata supplied by the sample provider rather than from assay-based typing. The repertoires were made available in a free public database intended to serve as a resource for research on the immune response to SARS-CoV-2. The material from the prospective study consisted of cDNA or gDNA derived from T cells, B-cell-depleted T cells, or PBMCs. The samples were drawn from two sources: the first 160 participants of the ongoing ImmuneRACE study, and 1,000 to 1,500 subjects contributed by 6 global collaborators. Sample metadata almost always included a de-identified subject ID, COVID-19 status, age in years and sex. Subjects who had been exposed to COVID-19, were actively infected with it, or had recovered from it provided the deeply sampled blood TCRbeta repertoires that made up the dataset. Broad study findings and their caveats: Clinical and demographic metadata were provided uncurated, with the amount varying by source and participant.

A word on this clone: Its antigen target is currently unknown. Within one base of it there is no much larger clone, and no base qualities were kept.

TCRbeta CDR3 regions were amplified from genomic DNA using the immunoSEQ Assay, a bias-controlled multiplex PCR. The study's own analysis went as follows. The number of nucleated cells in each sample was estimated by amplification of reference gene primers within the assay. Sequence reads were collapsed and filtered to measure the absolute abundance of every unique TCRbeta CDR3 rearrangement. For each sample, productive Simpson clonality was calculated by taking the square root of Simpson's diversity index across productive rearrangements. TCRdb obtained this table from immuneACCESS and retained in-frame rearrangements with V and J assigned. These tables miss some clones; where compared with another copy, unresolved V genes account for less than half of the shortfall, and the remainder is unexplained. That table is the source of V, J and clone size, and D and trimming were worked out from the DNA. This sample comprises around 81,000 clones, around 90% of them detected only once. The top ten clonotypes cover 4.8% of the sample.

CDR1 and CDR2 are drawn from the germline V gene: SGHVS, FQNEAQ. V loses 3 bases at its end and J loses 10 bases; junction bases beyond the gene matches: 20. From cysteine to phenylalanine, the CDR3 is 18 amino acids long. Kept here is only the CDR3 DNA, which spans 54 bases and is read in frame from base 1. Whole blood was collected in K2EDTA tubes by collaborating institutions according to the institutions' own protocols. Collaborator samples were shipped for TCRbeta analysis as frozen whole blood, isolated PBMCs, or DNA extracted from either sample type. The V and J genes are TRBV7-8 and TRBJ2-1; 8 bases in the middle match TRBD2. The sample was peripheral blood. This TCR was recovered from a woman of 80 years or more with acute or convalescent COVID-19. The CDR3 region: CASSFYQSTSDTQEEQFF. The sequenced DNA is TGTGCCAGCAGCTTTTATCAATCGACTAGCGACACCCAAGAAGAGCAGTTCTTC.